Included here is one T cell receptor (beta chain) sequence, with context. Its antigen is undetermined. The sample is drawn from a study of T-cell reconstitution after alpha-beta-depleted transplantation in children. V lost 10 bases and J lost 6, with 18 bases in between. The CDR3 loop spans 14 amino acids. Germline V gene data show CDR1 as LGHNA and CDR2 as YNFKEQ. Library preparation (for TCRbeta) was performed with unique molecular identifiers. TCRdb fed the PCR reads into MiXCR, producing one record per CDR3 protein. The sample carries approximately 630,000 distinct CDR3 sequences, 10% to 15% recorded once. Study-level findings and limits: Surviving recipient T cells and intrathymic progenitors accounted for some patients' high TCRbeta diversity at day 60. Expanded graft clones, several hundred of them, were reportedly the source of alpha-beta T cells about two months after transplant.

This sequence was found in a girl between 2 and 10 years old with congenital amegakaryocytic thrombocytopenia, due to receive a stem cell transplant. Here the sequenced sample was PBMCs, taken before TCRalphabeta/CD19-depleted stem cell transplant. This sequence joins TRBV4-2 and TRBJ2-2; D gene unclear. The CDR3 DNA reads TGTGCCATGAGCCACGGGCCTAACTCCGGGGAGCTGTTTTTT. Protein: CAMSHGPNSGELFF.